This T cell receptor (beta chain) is drawn from a study of OX40 agonist ivuxolimab in advanced cancers. Study details: Males comprised around 80% of the group, whose mean age was about 60 years (range roughly 20 to 90). Two patients with cutaneous melanoma and one with hepatocellular carcinoma, three in total, showed partial responses. General study findings and limits: No antigen was identified for the clonally expanded peripheral T cells.

Baseline was the first blood sampling point, followed by cycle 4 day 1 and cycle 7 day 1. The assay was immunoSEQ multiplex PCR, and TCRdb's table has in-frame clones only and misses some. The table shows some 82,000 clones, with around 90% occurring only once. CDR1 and CDR2 (germline): GTSNPN, SVGIG (reference sequence). V was pared by 5 bases and J by 5 bases, with 6 bases between. The CDR3 loop spans 11 amino acids. This clone was detected once. Its antigen is still unknown. The sequence was obtained from an adult with an advanced solid tumor such as melanoma, head and neck, liver or kidney cancer. This chain uses TRBV30 with TRBJ1-4; TRBD1 might be the D (6 bases). This specimen was CD4+ or CD8+ T cells sorted from blood, taken in a trial of the OX40 agonist ivuxolimab. This chain's CDR3 is CAWGGNEKLFF. For the CDR3, the DNA is TGTGCCTGGGGGGGCAATGAAAAACTGTTTTTT.